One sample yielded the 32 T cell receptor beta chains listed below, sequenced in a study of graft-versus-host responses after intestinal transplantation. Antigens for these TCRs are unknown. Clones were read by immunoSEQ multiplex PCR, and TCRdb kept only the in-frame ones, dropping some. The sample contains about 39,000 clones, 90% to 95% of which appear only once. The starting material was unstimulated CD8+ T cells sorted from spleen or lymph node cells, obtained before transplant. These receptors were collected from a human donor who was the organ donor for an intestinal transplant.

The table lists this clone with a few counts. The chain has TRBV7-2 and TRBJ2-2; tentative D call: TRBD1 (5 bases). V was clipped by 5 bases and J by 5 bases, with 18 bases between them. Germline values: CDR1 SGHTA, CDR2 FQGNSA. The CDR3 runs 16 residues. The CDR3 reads CASSPPVGRKTGELFF. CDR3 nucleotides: TGTGCCAGCAGCCCCCCAGTGGGGCGGAAAACCGGGGAGCTGTTTTTT.

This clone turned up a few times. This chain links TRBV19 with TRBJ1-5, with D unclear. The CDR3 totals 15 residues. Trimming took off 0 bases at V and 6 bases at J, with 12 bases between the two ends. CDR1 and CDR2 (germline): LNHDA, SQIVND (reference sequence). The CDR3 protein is CASSIDPWLGQPQHF. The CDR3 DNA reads TGTGCCAGTAGTATAGATCCGTGGTTAGGTCAGCCCCAGCATTTT.

CDR3 in DNA: TGTGCCAGCAGTTTATTACCTGGGCCAAAAGGGGCTAACGAGCAGTACTTC. Amino acid sequence: CASSLLPGPKGANEQYF. The chain carries TRBV27 and TRBJ2-7, with D possibly being TRBD1 (5 bases). Trimming pared 1 base from V and 5 bases from J, leaving 21 bases between. The CDR3 is made up of 17 amino acids. Germline V gene data show CDR1 as MNHEY and CDR2 as SMNVEV (reference sequence).

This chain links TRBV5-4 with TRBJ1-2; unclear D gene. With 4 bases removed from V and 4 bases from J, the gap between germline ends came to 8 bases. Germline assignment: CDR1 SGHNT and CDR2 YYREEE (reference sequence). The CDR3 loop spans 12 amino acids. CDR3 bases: TGTGCCAGCAGCGAGGGAGGCTATGGCTACACCTTC. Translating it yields CASSEGGYGYTF.

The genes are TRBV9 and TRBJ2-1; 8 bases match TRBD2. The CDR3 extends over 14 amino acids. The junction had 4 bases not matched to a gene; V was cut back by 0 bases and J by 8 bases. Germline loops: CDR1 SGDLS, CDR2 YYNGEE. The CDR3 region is CASSVEGTSDEQFF. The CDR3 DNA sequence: TGTGCCAGCAGCGTAGAAGGGACTAGTGATGAGCAGTTCTTC.

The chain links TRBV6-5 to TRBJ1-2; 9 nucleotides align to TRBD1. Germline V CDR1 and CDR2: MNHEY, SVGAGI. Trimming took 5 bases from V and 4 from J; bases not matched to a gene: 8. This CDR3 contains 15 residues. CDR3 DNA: TGTGCCAGCAGTAGCACAGGGGGCTTCGGCTATGGCTACACCTTC. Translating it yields CASSSTGGFGYGYTF.

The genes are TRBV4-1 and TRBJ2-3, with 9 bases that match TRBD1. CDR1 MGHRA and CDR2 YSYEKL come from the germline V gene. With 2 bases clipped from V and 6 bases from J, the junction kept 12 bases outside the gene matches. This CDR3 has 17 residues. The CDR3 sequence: CASSQLLADRGSDTQYF. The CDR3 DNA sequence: TGCGCCAGCAGCCAACTTTTAGCTGACAGGGGGTCCGATACGCAGTATTTT.

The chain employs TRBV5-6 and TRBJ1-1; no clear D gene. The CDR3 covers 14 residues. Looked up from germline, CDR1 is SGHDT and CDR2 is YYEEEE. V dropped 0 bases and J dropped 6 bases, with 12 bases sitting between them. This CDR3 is CASSLVAAQSEAFF. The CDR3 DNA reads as TGTGCCAGCAGCTTGGTGGCGGCGCAATCTGAAGCTTTCTTT.

CDR3 amino acids: CASSLQGASYGYTF. CDR3 nucleotide sequence: TGTGCCAGCAGCCTACAGGGGGCGAGCTATGGCTACACCTTC. This chain uses TRBV5-4 with TRBJ1-2, with 9 bases fitting TRBD1. CDR1 SGHNT and CDR2 YYREEE come from the germline V gene (reference sequence). With V trimmed by 4 bases and J by 4 bases, 5 bases remained unmatched. The CDR3 contains 14 residues.

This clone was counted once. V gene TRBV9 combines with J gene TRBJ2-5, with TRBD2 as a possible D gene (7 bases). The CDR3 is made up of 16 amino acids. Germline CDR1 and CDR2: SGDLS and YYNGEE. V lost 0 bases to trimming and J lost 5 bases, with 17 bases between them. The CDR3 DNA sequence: TGTGCCAGCAGCGTAGTTGGGGGGGGGCCTTTCGAGACCCAGTACTTC. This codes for CASSVVGGGPFETQYF. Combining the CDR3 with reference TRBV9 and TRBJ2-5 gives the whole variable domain DSGVTQTPKHLITATGQRVTLRCSPRSGDLSVYWYQQSLDQGLQFLIQYYNGEERAKGNILERFSAQQFPDLHSELNLSSLELGDSALYFCASSVVGGGPFETQYFGPGTRLLVL.

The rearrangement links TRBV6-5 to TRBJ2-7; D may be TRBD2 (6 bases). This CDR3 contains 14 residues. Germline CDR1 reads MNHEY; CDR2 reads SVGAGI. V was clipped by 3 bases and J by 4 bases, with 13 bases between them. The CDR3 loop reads CASSYRQRAYEQYF. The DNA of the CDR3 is TGTGCCAGCAGTTATAGACAGCGGGCATACGAGCAGTACTTC.

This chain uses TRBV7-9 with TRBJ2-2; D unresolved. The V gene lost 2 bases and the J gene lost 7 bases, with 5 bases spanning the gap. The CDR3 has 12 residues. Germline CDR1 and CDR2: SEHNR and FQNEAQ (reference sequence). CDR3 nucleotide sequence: TGTGCCAGCAGCTTATTCGGCGGGGAGCTGTTTTTT. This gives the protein CASSLFGGELFF. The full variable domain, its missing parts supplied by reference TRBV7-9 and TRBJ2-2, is DTGVSQNPRHKITKRGQNVTFRCDPISEHNRLYWYRQTLGQGPEFLTYFQNEAQLEKSRLLSDRFSAERPKGSFSTLEIQRTEQGDSAMYLCASSLFGGELFFGEGSRLTVL.

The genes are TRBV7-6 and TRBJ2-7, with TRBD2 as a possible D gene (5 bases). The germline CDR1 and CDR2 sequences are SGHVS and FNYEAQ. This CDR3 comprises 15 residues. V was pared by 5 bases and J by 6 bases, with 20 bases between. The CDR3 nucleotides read TGTGCCAGCAGCCAGGAGAGGGTCCCACTCCTCGAGCAGTACTTC. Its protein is CASSQERVPLLEQYF.

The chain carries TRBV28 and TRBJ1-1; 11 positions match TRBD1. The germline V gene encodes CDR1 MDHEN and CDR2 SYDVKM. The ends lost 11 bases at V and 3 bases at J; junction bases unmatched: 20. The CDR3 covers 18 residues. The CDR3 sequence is CAGINNRDRGNADTEAFF. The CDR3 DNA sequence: TGTGCCGGCATAAACAATAGGGACAGGGGGAACGCGGACACTGAAGCTTTCTTT.

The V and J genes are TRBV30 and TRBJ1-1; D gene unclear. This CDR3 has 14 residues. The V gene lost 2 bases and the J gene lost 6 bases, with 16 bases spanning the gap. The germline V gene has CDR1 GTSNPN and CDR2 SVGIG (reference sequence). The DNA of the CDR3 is TGTGCCTGGAGTTGGGCAGGAGGGAGGGCTGAAGCTTTCTTT. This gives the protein CAWSWAGGRAEAFF.

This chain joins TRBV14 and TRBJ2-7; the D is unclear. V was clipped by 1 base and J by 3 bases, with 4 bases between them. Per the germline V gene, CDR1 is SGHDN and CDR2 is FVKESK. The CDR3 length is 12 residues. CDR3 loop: CASSQGFYEQYF. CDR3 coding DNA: TGTGCCAGCAGCCAAGGCTTCTACGAGCAGTACTTC.

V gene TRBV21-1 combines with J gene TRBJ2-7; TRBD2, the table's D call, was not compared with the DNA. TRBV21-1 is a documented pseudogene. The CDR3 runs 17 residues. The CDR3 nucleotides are TGTGCCAGCAGCAAAGGGGCGTCTAGCGGGGAGTGGTACGAGCAGTACTTC. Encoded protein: CASSKGASSGEWYEQYF.

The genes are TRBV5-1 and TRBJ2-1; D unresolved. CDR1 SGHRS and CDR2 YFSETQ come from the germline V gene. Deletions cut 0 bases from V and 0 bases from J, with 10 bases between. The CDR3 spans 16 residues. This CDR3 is CASSLVITDSYNEQFF. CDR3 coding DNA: TGCGCCAGCAGCTTGGTTATAACGGACTCCTACAATGAGCAGTTCTTC.

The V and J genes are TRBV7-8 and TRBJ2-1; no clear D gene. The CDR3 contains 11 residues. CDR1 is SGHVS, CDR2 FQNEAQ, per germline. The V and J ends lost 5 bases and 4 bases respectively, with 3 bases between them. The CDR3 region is CASSTYNEQFF. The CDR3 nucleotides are TGTGCCAGCAGCACGTACAATGAGCAGTTCTTC.

This chain's CDR3 is CASSITAGGPGEQYF. The CDR3 DNA follows: TGTGCCAGTAGTATTACAGCGGGGGGGCCCGGCGAGCAGTACTTC. The chain combines TRBV19 with TRBJ2-7; 10 bases fit TRBD2. Germline V gives CDR1 LNHDA, CDR2 SQIVND (reference sequence). The CDR3 is made up of 15 amino acids. V lost 3 bases and J lost 6; bases outside the gene matches: 8.

CDR3 DNA: TGTGCCACTACGGGGGCCCAGAACACCGGGGAGCTGTTTTTT. Translated: CATTGAQNTGELFF. The chain uses TRBV27 and TRBJ2-2, with D perhaps TRBD1 or TRBD2 (6 bases each). CDR1 is MNHEY, CDR2 SMNVEV, per germline (reference sequence). Between the trimmed V and J ends, which lost 10 bases and 1 base, there was a span of 13 bases. CDR3 length: 14 amino acids.

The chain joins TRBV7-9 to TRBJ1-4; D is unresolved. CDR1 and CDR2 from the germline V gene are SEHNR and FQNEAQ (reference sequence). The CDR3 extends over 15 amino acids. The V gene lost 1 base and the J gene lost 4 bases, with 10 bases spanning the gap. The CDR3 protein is CASSLEGGLNEKLFF. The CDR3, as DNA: TGTGCCAGCAGCTTAGAGGGTGGTCTTAATGAAAAACTGTTTTTT.

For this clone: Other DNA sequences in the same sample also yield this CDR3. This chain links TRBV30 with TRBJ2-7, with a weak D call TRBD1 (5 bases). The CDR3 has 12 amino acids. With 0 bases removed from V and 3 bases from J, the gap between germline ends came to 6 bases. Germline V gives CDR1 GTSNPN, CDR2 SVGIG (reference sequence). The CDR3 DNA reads TGTGCCTGGAGTGTAGACAGCTACGAGCAGTACTTC. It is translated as CAWSVDSYEQYF.

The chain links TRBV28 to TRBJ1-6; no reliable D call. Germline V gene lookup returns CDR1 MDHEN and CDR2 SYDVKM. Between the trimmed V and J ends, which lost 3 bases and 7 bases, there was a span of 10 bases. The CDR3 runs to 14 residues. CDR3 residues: CASSFGVSNSPLHF. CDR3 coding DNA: TGTGCCAGCAGTTTCGGGGTGTCGAATTCACCCCTCCACTTT.

The CDR3: CASSPLFSGANVLTF. The CDR3 DNA is TGTGCCAGCAGCCCATTATTCTCTGGGGCCAACGTCCTGACTTTC. The V call is TRBV7-8, the J call TRBJ2-6, with D unclear. This CDR3 region has 15 residues. The V and J ends lost 5 bases and 0 bases respectively, with 8 bases between them. The germline V gene has CDR1 SGHVS and CDR2 FQNEAQ.

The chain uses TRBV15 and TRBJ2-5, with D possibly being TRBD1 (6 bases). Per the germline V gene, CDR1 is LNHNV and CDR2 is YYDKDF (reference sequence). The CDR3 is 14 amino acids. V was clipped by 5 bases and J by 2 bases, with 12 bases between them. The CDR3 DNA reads TGTGCCACCAGCCCCCAGGGGCAGCAAGAGACCCAGTACTTC. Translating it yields CATSPQGQQETQYF.

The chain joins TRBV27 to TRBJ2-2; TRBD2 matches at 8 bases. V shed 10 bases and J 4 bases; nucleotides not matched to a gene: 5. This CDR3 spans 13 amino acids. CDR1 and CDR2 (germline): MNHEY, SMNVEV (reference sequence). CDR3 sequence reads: CATRGGVTGELFF. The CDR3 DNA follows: TGTGCCACCCGGGGGGGTGTCACCGGGGAGCTGTTTTTT.

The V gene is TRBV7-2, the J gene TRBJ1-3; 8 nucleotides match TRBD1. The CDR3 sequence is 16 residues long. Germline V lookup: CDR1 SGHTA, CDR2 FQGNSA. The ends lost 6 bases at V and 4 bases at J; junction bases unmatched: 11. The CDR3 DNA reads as TGTGCCAGCAGTCCGGGGCTGGACAGGGCGGGAAACACCATATATTTT. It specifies CASSPGLDRAGNTIYF.

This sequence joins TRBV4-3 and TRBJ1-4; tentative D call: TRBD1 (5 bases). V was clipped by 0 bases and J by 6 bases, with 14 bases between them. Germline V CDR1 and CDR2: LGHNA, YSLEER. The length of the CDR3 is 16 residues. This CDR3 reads CASSQDSDFRDEKLFF. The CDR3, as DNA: TGCGCCAGCAGCCAAGATTCAGATTTCAGGGATGAAAAACTGTTTTTT.

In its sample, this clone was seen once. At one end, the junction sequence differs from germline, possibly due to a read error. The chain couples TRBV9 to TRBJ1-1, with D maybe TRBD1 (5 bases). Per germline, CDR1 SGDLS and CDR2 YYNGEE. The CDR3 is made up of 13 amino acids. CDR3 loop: CTSSVGGGTEAFF. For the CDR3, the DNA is TGTACCAGCAGCGTGGGGGGGGGAACTGAAGCTTTCTTT.

The CDR3, as DNA: TGTGCCAGCAGTTACTCGGCGCGGGAGAGCGAGCAGTACTTC. Protein product: CASSYSARESEQYF. The chain links TRBV6-6 to TRBJ2-7, with 7 bases identical to TRBD2. The CDR3 has 14 amino acids. Germline V gene lookup returns CDR1 MNHNY and CDR2 SVGAGI (reference sequence). J lost 6 bases, V lost 0 bases, and 5 bases had no gene match.

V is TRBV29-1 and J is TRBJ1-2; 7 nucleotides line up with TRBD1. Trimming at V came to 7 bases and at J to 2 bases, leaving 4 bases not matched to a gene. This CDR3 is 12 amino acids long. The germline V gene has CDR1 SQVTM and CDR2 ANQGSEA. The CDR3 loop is CSAGQANYGYTF. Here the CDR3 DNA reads TGCAGCGCCGGACAGGCGAACTATGGCTACACCTTC.